This T cell receptor (beta chain) was profiled in a study of identical twins. This CDR3 contains 14 residues. Germline V CDR1 and CDR2: DFQATT, SNEGSKA (reference sequence). V was clipped by 6 bases and J by 6 bases, with 19 bases between them. TCRdb itself ran the 5' RACE reads through MiXCR, one entry per CDR3 protein. The sample comprises roughly 770,000 distinct CDR3 sequences, around a sixth of which are singletons, and about 12% rests with the top ten. Another study also made use of these data, one on T cells expressing NK-cell markers.

The rearrangement joins TRBV20-1 to TRBJ2-3, with D perhaps TRBD1 (6 bases). Source material: PBMCs. This TCR was sampled from a woman aged 18-35 years in good health. The CDR3 nucleotides read TGCAGTGCACAGGGTTTACGAGACAGTGATACGCAGTATTTT. This translates into CSAQGLRDSDTQYF.